The 29 T cell receptor beta chains presented below share a single source sample, sequenced in a study of T cell responses to AZD1222 COVID-19 vaccine. TCRdb's copy holds only in-frame clones and misses some; the assay was immunoSEQ multiplex PCR. Here the sample spans approximately 100,000 clones, about 95% being singletons. The material was peripheral blood, obtained on day 0 of AZD1222 vaccination. These receptors were taken from an adult in good health.

CDR3 bases: TGTGCCAGCAGTCACTCGGGGACAGGGGTTATCAATGGCTACACCTTC. Translating gives CASSHSGTGVINGYTF. The chain is built from TRBV27 and TRBJ1-2; 10 bases line up with TRBD1. Germline loops: CDR1 MNHEY, CDR2 SMNVEV (reference sequence). The CDR3 totals 16 residues. J was trimmed by 6 bases and V by 5 bases; bases with no gene match: 12.

The V gene is TRBV10-3, the J gene TRBJ2-1; possibly TRBD2 for D (5 bases). Trimming stripped 7 bases from V and 2 bases from J, with 12 bases between. The CDR3 has 14 residues. Germline V lookup: CDR1 ENHRY, CDR2 SYGVKD. The CDR3 sequence is CAIKTLGAYNEQFF. CDR3 sequence (DNA): TGTGCCATCAAGACGCTCGGGGCCTACAATGAGCAGTTCTTC.

A word on this clone: An end of the junction does not agree with germline; a read error may underlie this. The V gene is TRBV19, the J gene TRBJ1-5, with TRBD1 as a possible D gene (5 bases). Germline CDR1 and CDR2: LNHDA and SQIVND (reference sequence). The CDR3 has 15 residues. CDR3 sequence (DNA): TGTGCCAGTAGTATTTGGGGAGGGGAGAATCAGCTCCAGCATTTT. It is translated as CASSIWGGENQLQHF.

The gene calls are TRBV30 and TRBJ1-5; D is ambiguous. The CDR3 has 14 amino acids. V lost 2 bases to trimming and J lost 1 base, with 9 bases between them. CDR1 GTSNPN and CDR2 SVGIG come from the germline V gene (reference sequence). The CDR3 spells CAWSLSWSNQPQHF. The CDR3 DNA reads as TGTGCCTGGAGTTTGTCGTGGAGCAATCAGCCCCAGCATTTT.

This clone was seen only once. The CDR3 spells CASSPMAGTTDTQYF. CDR3 DNA sequence: TGCGCCAGCAGCCCCATGGCGGGGACCACAGATACGCAGTATTTT. V and J are TRBV4-1 and TRBJ2-3; possibly TRBD2 for D (6 bases). The CDR3 contains 15 residues. Germline assignment: CDR1 MGHRA and CDR2 YSYEKL. V was shortened by 4 bases and J by 2 bases, with 13 bases between the two germline ends.

The gene calls are TRBV3-1 (or the pseudogene TRBV3-2) and TRBJ1-1; D is unclear. In germline, CDR1 is LGHDT, CDR2 YNNKEL (reference sequence). Trimming left V 2 bases short and J 7 bases short, with 8 bases between. The CDR3 is 12 residues long. CDR3 protein: CASSQPANEAFF. For the CDR3, the DNA is TGTGCCAGCAGCCAACCCGCTAATGAAGCTTTCTTT.

The chain combines TRBV19 with TRBJ1-1; D call uncertain. This CDR3 has 15 amino acids. The V gene lost 1 base and the J gene lost 1 base, with 10 bases spanning the gap. Germline V gives CDR1 LNHDA, CDR2 SQIVND (reference sequence). The CDR3 DNA sequence: TGTGCCAGTAGTATAGCCTTGGAGGAGAACACTGAAGCTTTCTTT. This encodes CASSIALEENTEAFF.

The V call is TRBV19, the J call TRBJ1-4, with TRBD1 identical over 8 bases. Per the germline V gene, CDR1 is LNHDA and CDR2 is SQIVND (reference sequence). The CDR3 spans 15 residues. The V segment lost 2 bases and the J segment 5 bases; nucleotides outside the gene matches: 4. In nucleotides, the CDR3 is TGTGCCAGTAGTATACGTCACAGGGGGAATGAAAAACTGTTTTTT. It translates to CASSIRHRGNEKLFF. Supplemented by reference TRBV19 and TRBJ1-4, the full variable domain reads DGGITQSPKYLFRKEGQNVTLSCEQNLNHDAMYWYRQDPGQGLRLIYYSQIVNDFQKGDIAEGYSVSREKKESFPLTVTSAQKNPTAFYLCASSIRHRGNEKLFFGSGTQLSVL.

The V and J genes are TRBV29-1 and TRBJ1-4; TRBD1 is a possible D gene (5 bases). CDR1 is SQVTM, CDR2 ANQGSEA, per germline. Trimming stripped 4 bases from V and 0 bases from J, with 21 bases between. CDR3 size: 18 residues. In DNA form, the CDR3 reads TGCAGCGTTGTGGGCCGAGGGACGAGTTCCGCAACTAATGAAAAACTGTTTTTT. Its protein product is CSVVGRGTSSATNEKLFF.

The chain carries TRBV2 and TRBJ2-5; possible D gene TRBD2, 6 bases. The V gene's germline CDR1 is SNHLY and CDR2 FYNNEI. The CDR3 has 13 amino acids. V was trimmed by 5 bases and J by 5 bases, leaving 12 bases between them. The CDR3: CASSPGGVETQYF. DNA for the CDR3: TGTGCCAGCAGTCCCGGAGGGGTTGAGACCCAGTACTTC. Variable domain in full (rest from reference TRBV2 and TRBJ2-5): EPEVTQTPSHQVTQMGQEVILRCVPISNHLYFYWYRQILGQKVEFLVSFYNNEISEKSEIFDDQFSVERPDGSNFTLKIRSTKLEDSAMYFCASSPGGVETQYFGPGTRLLVL.

J is TRBJ2-1 and V is TRBV30; 10 nucleotides agree with TRBD1. The CDR3 covers 14 residues. With 5 bases clipped from V and 8 bases from J, the junction kept 9 bases outside the gene matches. Per germline, CDR1 GTSNPN and CDR2 SVGIG (reference sequence). The CDR3 protein is CAWSRGTGVYEQFF. DNA for the CDR3: TGTGCCTGGTCCCGGGGGACAGGGGTTTATGAGCAGTTCTTC.

The J gene is TRBJ2-3, the V gene TRBV18; 15 bases line up with TRBD2. Trimming took 3 bases from V and 2 from J; bases not matched to a gene: 6. The CDR3 covers 18 residues. Germline V gene lookup returns CDR1 KGHSH and CDR2 LQKENI. CDR3 sequence reads: CASSPPGLAGGHTDTQYF. DNA of the CDR3: TGTGCCAGCTCACCGCCGGGACTAGCGGGGGGCCACACAGATACGCAGTATTTT. Drawing the rest from reference TRBV18 and TRBJ2-3, the complete variable domain is NAGVMQNPRHLVRRRGQEARLRCSPMKGHSHVYWYRQLPEEGLKFMVYLQKENIIDESGMPKERFSAEFPKEGPSILRIQQVVRGDSAAYFCASSPPGLAGGHTDTQYFGPGTRLTVL.

The chain combines TRBV9 with TRBJ2-7, with 9 nucleotides matching TRBD1. This CDR3 spans 14 amino acids. J was trimmed by 4 bases and V by 4 bases; bases with no gene match: 6. Germline loops: CDR1 SGDLS, CDR2 YYNGEE. The CDR3 coding sequence is TGTGCCAGCAGCTTCGGACAGGGGACTTACGAGCAGTACTTC. Amino acid sequence: CASSFGQGTYEQYF.

This chain connects TRBV6-2 or TRBV6-3 to TRBJ1-1, with D possibly TRBD1 on 5 matching bases. Germline-derived CDR1 and CDR2 are MNHEY and SVGEGT. Trimming cost V 0 bases and J 0 bases, with 23 bases left between them. The CDR3 length is 20 residues. For the CDR3, the DNA is TGTGCCAGCAGTTACTCGAAGATTGGGATGGGGGGTTTAATGAACACTGAAGCTTTCTTT. Protein product: CASSYSKIGMGGLMNTEAFF.

The CDR3 sequence: CASSYSPREPHTGELFF. The CDR3 DNA reads as TGTGCCAGCAGTTACTCCCCCCGGGAACCACACACCGGGGAGCTGTTTTTT. The chain carries TRBV6-2 or TRBV6-3 and TRBJ2-2; a weak D match, TRBD2 (5 bases). Trimming pared 0 bases from V and 3 bases from J, leaving 14 bases between. The CDR3 totals 17 residues. Germline lookup yields CDR1 MNHEY and CDR2 SVGEGT.

The chain combines TRBV11-2 with TRBJ2-7; possible D gene TRBD2, 6 bases. The germline V and J ends were trimmed by 2 bases and 3 bases, with 11 bases remaining between them. The CDR3 extends over 14 amino acids. Germline V lookup: CDR1 SGHAT, CDR2 FQNNGV. The CDR3, as DNA: TGTGCCAGCAGCTTATCCAGCGGGCTCTACGAGCAGTACTTC. Amino acids: CASSLSSGLYEQYF. Full variable domain (rest looked up from reference TRBV11-2 and TRBJ2-7): EAGVAQSPRYKIIEKRQSVAFWCNPISGHATLYWYQQILGQGPKLLIQFQNNGVVDDSQLPKDRFSAERLKGVDSTLKIQPAKLEDSAVYLCASSLSSGLYEQYFGPGTRLTVT.

The V and J genes are TRBV5-1 and TRBJ1-5; no clear D gene. V shed 3 bases and J shed 3 bases, with 10 bases lying between them. Germline CDR1 reads SGHRS; CDR2 reads YFSETQ. This CDR3 comprises 14 residues. CDR3 in DNA: TGCGCCAGCAGCTGGAGTGGGATCAATCAGCCCCAGCATTTT. Translated: CASSWSGINQPQHF.

This chain uses TRBV11-3 with TRBJ1-3, with TRBD1 as a possible D gene (5 bases). Between the trimmed V and J ends, which lost 2 bases and 0 bases, there was a span of 8 bases. CDR3 length: 15 amino acids. Germline-derived CDR1 and CDR2 are SGHNT and YENEEA. CDR3 in DNA: TGTGCCAGCAGCTTACCAGGGTTCTCTGGAAACACCATATATTTT. Translating it yields CASSLPGFSGNTIYF.

The chain recombines TRBV5-1 with TRBJ2-2, with TRBD1 identical over 9 bases. Germline CDR1 SGHRS, CDR2 YFSETQ. The CDR3 extends over 14 amino acids. V shed 4 bases, J shed 4 bases, and the junction held 2 bases outside the gene matches. As DNA, the CDR3 is TGCGCCAGCAGCCAGGGACAGGGCACCGGGGAGCTGTTTTTT. It specifies CASSQGQGTGELFF.

The genes are TRBV28 and TRBJ2-7; D is undetermined. CDR3 size: 11 residues. Trimming stripped 2 bases from V and 4 bases from J, with 3 bases between. Germline CDR1 MDHEN, CDR2 SYDVKM. As DNA, the CDR3 is TGTGCCAGCAGTTTAGTTTACGAGCAGTACTTC. Translating gives CASSLVYEQYF.

The chain links TRBV6-1 to TRBJ1-4, with D possibly TRBD1 on 5 matching bases. The ends were cut back, 2 bases at V and 6 bases at J, with 13 bases in the middle. The CDR3 extends over 15 amino acids. The germline gives CDR1 MNHNS, CDR2 SASEGT. This chain's CDR3 is CASSELVGTDEKLFF. The CDR3 DNA reads as TGTGCCAGCAGTGAACTCGTCGGGACGGATGAAAAACTGTTTTTT.

This chain uses TRBV28 with TRBJ1-2; D is perhaps TRBD1 (5 bases). Germline V lookup: CDR1 MDHEN, CDR2 SYDVKM. V was trimmed by 1 base and J by 7 bases, leaving 10 bases between them. The CDR3 has 13 residues. The CDR3 spells CASSLSWGGGYTF. CDR3 DNA sequence: TGTGCCAGCAGTTTATCATGGGGCGGTGGCTACACCTTC.

The rearrangement links TRBV28 to TRBJ1-2; D is uncertain. The length of the CDR3 is 15 residues. Trimming took 1 base from V and 5 from J, leaving 14 bases between them. Germline V gene sequence: CDR1 MDHEN, CDR2 SYDVKM. CDR3 nucleotide sequence: TGTGCCAGCAGTTTATTGGGGAATATTACTTATGGCTACACCTTC. This sequence encodes CASSLLGNITYGYTF.

This chain links TRBV4-1 with TRBJ1-1; 9 nucleotides match TRBD1. Germline V gives CDR1 MGHRA, CDR2 YSYEKL. V lost 1 base, J lost 5 bases, and 5 bases stayed unmatched. This CDR3 has 15 residues. CDR3 sequence: CASSQADRGQTEAFF. In DNA form, the CDR3 reads TGCGCCAGCAGCCAAGCGGACAGGGGCCAGACTGAAGCTTTCTTT.

This sequence joins TRBV7-2 and TRBJ2-1, with D uncertain. V lost 3 bases and J lost 6, with 3 bases in between. The CDR3 is 11 residues long. CDR1 and CDR2 (germline): SGHTA, FQGNSA. CDR3 DNA: TGTGCCAGCAGCTTCACCAATGAGCAGTTCTTC. The encoded protein is CASSFTNEQFF.

This clone was recorded only once. This chain connects TRBV18 to TRBJ1-4; D is perhaps TRBD1 (5 bases). The CDR3 spans 15 residues. The germline V gene has CDR1 KGHSH and CDR2 LQKENI. The V gene lost 4 bases and the J gene lost 2 bases, with 11 bases spanning the gap. The CDR3 DNA sequence: TGTGCCAGCTCACTAAACCGGGACACTAATGAAAAACTGTTTTTT. Translating gives CASSLNRDTNEKLFF.

The V gene is TRBV5-4, the J gene TRBJ1-2, with D maybe TRBD1 (5 bases). This CDR3 has 14 amino acids. Deletions cut 0 bases from V and 5 bases from J, with 11 bases between. Germline CDR1 reads SGHNT; CDR2 reads YYREEE (reference sequence). The DNA for the CDR3 is TGTGCCAGCAGCTTGGCCCTGACAGCTTATGGCTACACCTTC. It is translated as CASSLALTAYGYTF.

The chain has TRBV23-1 and TRBJ1-5; 9 nucleotides align to TRBD1. TRBV23-1 qualifies as an ORF whose function is uncertain. This CDR3 has 17 residues. The junction had 5 bases not matched to a gene; V was cut back by 0 bases and J by 2 bases. DNA of the CDR3: TGCGCCAGCAGTCAATCATGGGACAGGGTGGGCAATCAGCCCCAGCATTTT. This translates into CASSQSWDRVGNQPQHF.

V usage is TRBV12-3 or TRBV12-4 and J usage is TRBJ2-7; D call uncertain. The CDR3 totals 13 residues. V lost 0 bases and J 5 bases, leaving 8 bases between the germline ends. The CDR3 DNA reads as TGTGCCAGCAGTTTAGCTCACCGAGACGAGCAGTACTTC. Its translation is CASSLAHRDEQYF.